Listed below are T cell receptor beta chains from one sample, sequenced in a study of Graves' ophthalmopathy and Graves' hyperthyroidism. Via MiXCR, TCRdb re-called the multiplex PCR reads, giving one row per CDR3 protein. The table lists about 39,000 distinct CDR3 sequences, approximately 53% of them singletons. Sequencing was done on a sample of peripheral blood. All receptors derive from an adult woman with stable Graves' hyperthyroidism. CDR3s include the opening cysteine and the closing phenylalanine or tryptophan. A D gene is named only where the DNA matches it firmly. Some rows have no size entry. The others give once, few or many, or a class for an expanded clone.

j_call v_call clone_size d_call cdr3_length cdr3_nt cdr3_aa
TRBJ1-5 TRBV9 - - 15 TGTGCCAGCAGCCCTGCAGGGAGTAACAATCGGCCCCAGCATTTT CASSPAGSNNRPQHF
TRBJ1-2 TRBV12-3/TRBV12-4 once - 13 TGTGTTAGCAGTTCTCAGGAGGTCTATGGCTACACCTTC CVSSSQEVYGYTF
TRBJ2-5 TRBV19 - TRBD1 14 TGTGCCAGCAGCAAGGGACAGGGGGCTGAGACCCAGTACTTC CASSKGQGAETQYF
TRBJ2-7 TRBV29-1 medium-sized - 13 TGCAGCGTATTGGGCCCAGGGAAAGACGAGCAGTACTTC CSVLGPGKDEQYF
TRBJ1-2 TRBV7-9 few TRBD1 14 TGTGCCAGCAGTAGAACAGGGGGCGACTATGGCTACACCTTC CASSRTGGDYGYTF
TRBJ2-1 TRBV12-3/TRBV12-4 - - 16 TGTGCCAGCAGTTTAGGGAGTTCAGGACGGGGCAATGAGCAGTTCTTC CASSLGSSGRGNEQFF
TRBJ1-1 TRBV7-8 many TRBD1 13 TGTGCCAGCAGCTTTGACAGGGGGACTGAAGCTTTCTTT CASSFDRGTEAFF
TRBJ1-2 TRBV5-4 - TRBD1 13 TGTGCCAGCAGCTTGTCCGCAGGGGGTGGCTACACCTTC CASSLSAGGGYTF
TRBJ1-1 TRBV6-6 few TRBD1 19 TGTGCCAGCTCACCACCGGGTTTGAGGGCGACAGGGCCCCGGCCAGGAGCTTTCTTT CASSPPGLRATGPRPGAFF
TRBJ1-2 TRBV2 - - 13 TGTGCCAGCAGTGCAGGGAGGAGCTATGGCTACAACTTC CASSAGRSYGYNF
TRBJ2-5 TRBV11-2 many TRBD2 15 TGTGCCAGCCTGAACGGGAGGGGGACACAAGAGACCCAGTACTTC CASLNGRGTQETQYF
TRBJ1-4 TRBV5-6 many - 14 TGTGCCAGCAGCCTCCAAGGGCCCCCGGAAAAACTGTTTTTT CASSLQGPPEKLFF
TRBJ1-6 TRBV15 - - 21 - CATSRGLAGETQYFGGSPLHF
TRBJ2-7 TRBV20-1 - TRBD1 12 TGCAGTGCCAATGGACAGGGTTACGAGCAGTACTTC CSANGQGYEQYF
TRBJ2-2 TRBV12-3/TRBV12-4 once - 13 TGTGCCAGCAGCGACTCCAGGACAGGGGAGCTGTTTTTT CASSDSRTGELFF
TRBJ1-1 TRBV12-3/TRBV12-4 - TRBD1 15 TGTGCCAGCAGTTTAGGGACAGGGGGCTACACTGAAGCTTTCTTT CASSLGTGGYTEAFF
TRBJ1-5 TRBV4-1 many - 17 TGCGCCAGCAGCCAAGTAGGTGGTACGGTGAGCAATCAGCCCCAGCATTTT CASSQVGGTVSNQPQHF
TRBJ1-2 TRBV20-1 many TRBD1 12 TGCAGTGCGGTCACAGGGGGCGATGGCTACACCTTC CSAVTGGDGYTF
TRBJ1-1 TRBV20-1 - - 11 TGCAGTGCTACGACGAACACTGAAGCTTTCTTT CSATTNTEAFF
TRBJ1-2 TRBV15 - TRBD1 16 TGTGCCACCAGCAGAGATAGATGGGACAGCTCCTATGGCTACACCTTC CATSRDRWDSSYGYTF
TRBJ2-7 TRBV12-3/TRBV12-4 - TRBD2 16 TGTGCCAGCAGTAAGCGAGGGACTAGCGGGGGACGCGAGCAGTACTTC CASSKRGTSGGREQYF
TRBJ2-7 TRBV29-1 - TRBD1 10 TGCAGTTTGGACAGGGTGAAGCAGTACTTC CSLDRVKQYF
TRBJ2-1 TRBV9 - TRBD2 16 TGTGCCAGCAGCTCCCGGACTAGCGGGACCAAGAATGAGCAGTTCTTC CASSSRTSGTKNEQFF
TRBJ2-5 TRBV20-1 - TRBD1 15 TGCAGTGCTAGAGGGACAGGGGGTGGTTCAGGGACCCAGTACTTC CSARGTGGGSGTQYF
TRBJ1-2 TRBV29-1 - TRBD1 15 TGCAGCGTTCAAGTTGACAGGGGGCGAGACTATGGCTACACCTTC CSVQVDRGRDYGYTF
TRBJ1-5 TRBV20-1 - - 13 TGCAGTGCTAAAGGGACAAACGCTCAGCCCCAGCATTTT CSAKGTNAQPQHF
TRBJ2-5 TRBV20-1 once - 13 TGCAGTGCTAGAGGCATAGCGAGAGAGACCCAGTACTTC CSARGIARETQYF
TRBJ2-7 TRBV20-1 many - 13 TGCAGTGCCTTCCAGACAGGGAGGAACGAGCAGTACTTC CSAFQTGRNEQYF
TRBJ2-5 TRBV6-5 - TRBD2 14 TGTGCCAGCAGATATCTAGCGGGAGTTGGGGCCCAGTACTTC CASRYLAGVGAQYF
TRBJ2-5 TRBV7-8 - - 14 TGTGCCAGCAGCTTAGGGCAGGGCGTCGAGACCCAGTACTTC CASSLGQGVETQYF
TRBJ2-5 TRBV20-1 many TRBD1 16 TGCAGTGCTTCGACACAAGGACAGGGGGCGTGGGAGACCCAGTACTTC CSASTQGQGAWETQYF
TRBJ2-7 TRBV10-3 - - 12 TGTGCCATCTTAGATAATCACTACGAGCAGTACTTC CAILDNHYEQYF
TRBJ1-2 TRBV29-1 - TRBD1 13 TGCAGCGTTGGGACAGGGGCCGTCTATGGCTACACCTTC CSVGTGAVYGYTF
TRBJ2-2 TRBV2 - TRBD2 14 TGTGCCAGGAGGACTAGCGACAACACCGGGGAGCTGTTTTTT CARRTSDNTGELFF
TRBJ2-5 TRBV30 many - 16 TGTGCCTGGAGTCGAACCGTCACTACGGCGGGGGAGACCCAGTACTTC CAWSRTVTTAGETQYF
TRBJ2-2 TRBV24-1 many TRBD1 16 TGTGCCACCAGCCCATTGACAGGGACGAACACCGGGGAGCTGTTTTTT CATSPLTGTNTGELFF
TRBJ2-6 TRBV29-1 - - 15 TGCAGCGTTGGAGGACACAACTCTGGGGCCAACGTCCTGGCTTTC CSVGGHNSGANVLAF
TRBJ1-2 TRBV15 once TRBD1 20 TGTGCCACCAGCAGCCCGGACAGGGGACCGAACTCACCGGGGGGCTATGGCTACACCTTC CATSSPDRGPNSPGGYGYTF
TRBJ1-1 TRBV15 - TRBD1 15 TGTGCCACCAACGGGACAGGGAGAGTTAGCACTGAAGCTTTCTTT CATNGTGRVSTEAFF
TRBJ1-5 TRBV6-2/TRBV6-3 many - 14 TGTGCCAGCAGTTCCGGTTTCGTAAATTCGCCCCAGCATTTT CASSSGFVNSPQHF
TRBJ1-2 TRBV13 - TRBD1 15 TGCGCCAGCCCCGCCGGGACAGGGGGCGCGGCAGGCTACACCTTC CASPAGTGGAAGYTF
TRBJ1-4 TRBV4-1 many TRBD1 18 TGCGCCAGCAGCCAGGCTCAGGGGAGGACAGGGAGTGGAGAAAAACTGTTTTTT CASSQAQGRTGSGEKLFF
TRBJ1-4 TRBV29-1 once - 12 TGCAGCGTTGATCTCCGGGACGGAAAACTGTTTTTT CSVDLRDGKLFF
TRBJ2-7 TRBV6-1 many - 14 TGTGCCAGCAGTGAAATATTTGTAAACTACGAGCAGTACTTC CASSEIFVNYEQYF
TRBJ2-7 TRBV6-1 many TRBD1 15 TGTGCCAGCAGTGAAATTGTGACAGGGAGCTACGAGCAGTACTTC CASSEIVTGSYEQYF
TRBJ2-2 TRBV19 - TRBD2 17 TGTGCCAGTGGAGGGACTAGCGGGAGGATTGGCACCGGGGAGCTGTTTTTT CASGGTSGRIGTGELFF
TRBJ1-1 TRBV24-1 once - 11 TGTGCCACCAGAGCCGAGACTGAAGCTTTCTTT CATRAETEAFF
TRBJ1-2 TRBV7-2 - - 12 TGTGCCAGCAGCTTAGGACACTATGGCTACACCTTC CASSLGHYGYTF
TRBJ2-5 TRBV5-5 - TRBD2 17 TGTGCCAGCCAATCGACCGGACTAGCGGGCAACCAAGAGACCCAGTACTTC CASQSTGLAGNQETQYF
TRBJ1-2 TRBV20-1 - TRBD1 15 TGCAGTGCTAGAGCGACAGGGGGGGGTAACTATGGCTACACCTTC CSARATGGGNYGYTF
TRBJ2-7 TRBV7-9 - TRBD2 16 TGTGCCAGCAGCGACGCGACTAGCGGGAGCTCCTACGAGCAGTACTTC CASSDATSGSSYEQYF
TRBJ1-2 TRBV20-1 medium-sized TRBD1 13 TGCAGTGCTAGAGGGGGACAGGGCAGGGGCTACACCTTC CSARGGQGRGYTF
TRBJ2-7 TRBV7-9 many - 12 TGTGCCAGCAGCCCCATGTGGGACGAGCAGTACTTC CASSPMWDEQYF
TRBJ2-7 TRBV4-1 - TRBD1 14 TGCGCCAGCAGCCACCCCGGGACAGGGGGCGAGCAGTACTTC CASSHPGTGGEQYF
TRBJ2-3 TRBV7-9 medium-sized - 15 TGTGCCAGCAGCTTGCGTCAGGGAAGCACAGATACGCAGTATTTT CASSLRQGSTDTQYF
TRBJ2-5 TRBV7-9 - TRBD2 15 TGTGCCAGCAGCCTGACTAGCGGACCCCAAGAGACCCAGTACTTC CASSLTSGPQETQYF
TRBJ1-1 TRBV19 - TRBD1 16 TGTGCCAGTAGTCCGCTTGGACAGGGGGCAGACACTGAAGCTTTCTTT CASSPLGQGADTEAFF